Listed below are T cell receptor beta chains from one sample, sequenced in a study of cytomegalovirus exposure and HLA in healthy donors. The protocol was immunoSEQ multiplex PCR, while the TCRdb copy is restricted to in-frame clones and leaves out a portion. The table records tens of thousands of clones, approximately 86% of them present only once. Sequences were obtained from PBMCs. The source of these receptors is a man aged 25 to 40 in good health and CMV-seropositive. Both conserved end residues are part of each CDR3. Each record gives: V gene, D gene, clone size, J gene, CDR3 protein, CDR3 DNA. The D gene is left open where the match is weak. Expanded clones get a size class; other rows say once, few or many, or leave the size out.

V: TRBV5-1; D: NA; size: NA; J: TRBJ2-3; CDR3: CASSLALRTDTQYF; DNA: TGCGCCAGCAGCTTGGCACTCCGCACAGATACGCAGTATTTT
V: TRBV10-1; D: NA; size: NA; J: TRBJ2-7; CDR3: CASSSMRGDYEQYF; DNA: TGCGCCAGCAGCTCCATGCGGGGCGACTACGAGCAGTACTTC
V: TRBV7-9; D: TRBD1; size: once; J: TRBJ1-3; CDR3: CASSLQGANTIYF; DNA: TGTGCCAGCAGCTTACAGGGGGCTAACACCATATATTTT
V: TRBV11-2; D: NA; size: once; J: TRBJ1-2; CDR3: CASSLERVDYTF; DNA: TGTGCCAGCAGCTTAGAGAGGGTTGACTACACCTTC
V: TRBV5-1; D: TRBD1; size: NA; J: TRBJ2-7; CDR3: CASSSPDRGNYEQYF; DNA: TGCGCCAGCAGCTCCCCTGACAGGGGGAATTACGAGCAGTACTTC
V: TRBV18; D: NA; size: once; J: TRBJ1-2; CDR3: CASSTGQYGYTF; DNA: TGTGCCAGCTCGACCGGACAGTATGGCTACACCTTC
V: TRBV7-9; D: NA; size: once; J: TRBJ2-7; CDR3: CASSRTVYEQYF; DNA: TGTGCCAGCAGTCGGACAGTTTACGAGCAGTACTTC
V: TRBV11-2; D: TRBD2; size: NA; J: TRBJ2-7; CDR3: CASSSRGGGRAYEQYF; DNA: TGTGCCAGCAGCTCTAGGGGGGGCGGGAGGGCGTACGAGCAGTACTTC
V: TRBV7-9; D: NA; size: few; J: TRBJ2-7; CDR3: CASSTPGDRQEQYF; DNA: TGTGCCAGCAGCACCCCCGGAGACAGGCAAGAGCAGTACTTC
V: TRBV6-4; D: NA; size: NA; J: TRBJ2-2; CDR3: CASRRTAGELFF; DNA: TGTGCCAGCAGACGGACAGCCGGGGAGCTGTTTTTT
V: TRBV5-1; D: TRBD1; size: NA; J: TRBJ1-5; CDR3: CASSLGQPNQPQHF; DNA: TGCGCCAGCAGCCTGGGACAGCCCAATCAGCCCCAGCATTTT
V: TRBV4-1; D: TRBD2; size: few; J: TRBJ2-1; CDR3: CASSLVITGTSGSSAEQFF; DNA: TGCGCCAGCAGCCTAGTAATAACCGGGACTAGCGGGAGTTCGGCTGAGCAGTTCTTC
V: TRBV2; D: TRBD1; size: NA; J: TRBJ2-3; CDR3: CASRGDRGDTQYF; DNA: TGTGCCAGCAGAGGCGACAGGGGAGATACGCAGTATTTT
V: TRBV12-5; D: TRBD1; size: NA; J: TRBJ2-4; CDR3: CASGLVRLRGRGDKNIQYF; DNA: TGTGCTAGTGGTTTGGTACGGTTGAGGGGGCGAGGAGACAAAAACATTCAGTACTTC
V: TRBV5-4; D: NA; size: NA; J: TRBJ2-5; CDR3: CASSLAKGRGETQYF; DNA: TGTGCCAGCAGCTTGGCCAAAGGGAGAGGAGAGACCCAGTACTTC
V: TRBV11-2; D: TRBD2; size: NA; J: TRBJ2-7; CDR3: CASKLIAGGDEQYF; DNA: TGTGCCAGCAAGTTAATAGCGGGAGGGGACGAGCAGTACTTC